These T cell receptor beta chains were read from a single sample in a study of OX40 agonist ivuxolimab in advanced cancers. Sequenced by immunoSEQ multiplex PCR; TCRdb stores in-frame clones only, minus some. The data show around 93,000 clones, around nine tenths seen once. This specimen was CD4+ or CD8+ T cells sorted from blood, taken in a trial of the OX40 agonist ivuxolimab. The source of these receptors is an adult with an advanced solid tumor such as melanoma, head and neck, liver or kidney cancer. Each CDR3 is given with its conserved first and last residue. The D gene is left open where the match is weak. Part of the rows lack a size; the others show once, few, many or a class for expanded clones.

J,size,D,V,CDR3,DNA
TRBJ1-1,-,-,TRBV7-2,CASSLVPQRRGTEAFF,TGTGCCAGCAGCTTAGTACCCCAACGTCGAGGGACTGAAGCTTTCTTT
TRBJ2-1,-,-,TRBV7-9,CASSPPLASSYNEQFF,TGTGCCAGCAGCCCTCCTCTCGCTAGCTCCTACAATGAGCAGTTCTTC
TRBJ2-3,-,-,TRBV5-1,CASSKGTGPGPHTDTQYF,TGCGCCAGCAGCAAGGGAACAGGACCCGGCCCCCACACAGATACGCAGTATTTT
TRBJ2-7,-,TRBD2,TRBV11-2,CASSLSGGRASEQYF,TGTGCCAGCAGCTTATCCGGCGGGAGGGCCAGCGAGCAGTACTTC
TRBJ2-3,-,TRBD2,TRBV9,CASSDSGGAADTQYF,TGTGCCAGCAGCGACAGCGGGGGGGCTGCAGATACGCAGTATTTT
TRBJ2-2,-,-,TRBV7-9,CASSVGELFF,TGTGCCAGCAGTGTTGGGGAGCTGTTTTTT
TRBJ2-5,-,TRBD2,TRBV11-2,CASSLDSGGPTETQYF,TGTGCCAGCAGCTTAGATAGCGGGGGGCCTACGGAGACCCAGTACTTC
TRBJ2-2,-,TRBD2,TRBV4-1,CASSRNSGGSLHANTGELFF,TGCGCCAGCAGCCGAAATAGCGGGGGGTCATTACACGCGAACACCGGGGAGCTGTTTTTT
TRBJ2-7,-,-,TRBV5-8,CASSFRGGYEQYF,TGTGCCAGCAGCTTCCGTGGGGGATACGAGCAGTACTTC
TRBJ1-5,-,-,TRBV5-1,CASSLMGDGNQPQHF,TGCGCCAGCAGCTTGATGGGGGACGGCAATCAGCCCCAGCATTTT
TRBJ2-7,once,-,TRBV27,CASSTRGLNYEQYF,TGTGCCAGCAGCACCAGGGGCCTTAACTACGAGCAGTACTTC
TRBJ2-2,-,TRBD2,TRBV5-6,CATQRLAGRRTGELFF,TGTGCCACGCAGAGACTAGCGGGGAGGCGGACCGGGGAGCTGTTTTTT
TRBJ2-5,-,-,TRBV30,CAWNPPVRDQETQYF,TGTGCCTGGAACCCCCCGGTCCGAGACCAAGAGACCCAGTACTTC
TRBJ2-1,-,-,TRBV6-1,CASSPSGHEQFF,TGTGCCAGCAGTCCCTCGGGTCATGAGCAGTTCTTC
TRBJ1-2,-,-,TRBV10-2,CASSESRQGYGYTF,TGCGCCAGCAGTGAGTCGAGGCAGGGGTATGGCTACACCTTC